This T cell receptor beta chain appears in the sequencing data of a study of blood T cell repertoires in COVID-19. Study as a whole: Some COVID-19 samples were acute and others convalescent; all came from the United States, Italy and Spain. The analysed material was cDNA or gDNA that came from T cells, B-cell-depleted T cells, or PBMCs.

Methods used by the authors: Scientists estimated how many nucleated cells there were by amplifying reference gene primers. The data were produced by immunoSEQ multiplex PCR, yet TCRdb's version contains in-frame clones alone and is incomplete. V and J calls and clone size follow that table, whereas D and trimming were derived from the DNA. This repertoire shows tens of thousands of clones, 74% found once; its top ten account for roughly 2.6%. Trimming cost V 2 bases and J 2 bases, with 9 bases left between them. The V gene's germline CDR1 is SGHVS and CDR2 FQNEAQ. This CDR3 is built from 15 residues.

The chain carries TRBV7-8 and TRBJ2-2; the D is unclear. The TCR comes from a human donor with acute or convalescent COVID-19. The donor label of this sample is uncertain. The sample was peripheral blood. The CDR3 nucleotides are TGTGCCAGCAGCTTACCTAGATTAAACACCGGGGAGCTGTTTTTT. It specifies CASSLPRLNTGELFF.